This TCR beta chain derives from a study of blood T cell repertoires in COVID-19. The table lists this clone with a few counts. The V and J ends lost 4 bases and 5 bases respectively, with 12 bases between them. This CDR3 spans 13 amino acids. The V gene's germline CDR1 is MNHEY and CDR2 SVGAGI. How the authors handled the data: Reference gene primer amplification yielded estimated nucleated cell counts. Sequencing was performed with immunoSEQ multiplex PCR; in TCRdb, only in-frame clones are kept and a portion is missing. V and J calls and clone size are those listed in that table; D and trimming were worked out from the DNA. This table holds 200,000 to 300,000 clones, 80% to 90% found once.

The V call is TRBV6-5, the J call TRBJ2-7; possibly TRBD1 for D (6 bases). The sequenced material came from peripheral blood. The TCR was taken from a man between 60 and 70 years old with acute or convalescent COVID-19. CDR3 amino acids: CASSWGPGHEQYF. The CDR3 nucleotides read TGTGCCAGCAGTTGGGGGCCCGGTCACGAGCAGTACTTC.